The 10 T cell receptor beta chains in this list originate from one sample, sequenced in a study of blood T cell repertoires in COVID-19. Assay used: immunoSEQ multiplex PCR; TCRdb lists only in-frame clones, some missing. The table records about 160,000 clones, 77% of them present only once. Sequencing was carried out using peripheral blood. Receptors were obtained from a man aged 65-85 years with acute or convalescent COVID-19.

The gene calls are TRBV24-1 and TRBJ1-5; D uncertain. The V and J ends lost 2 bases and 11 bases respectively, with 6 bases between them. The CDR3 totals 11 residues. CDR1 is KGHDR and CDR2 is SFDVKD in the germline V gene. CDR3 DNA: TGTGCCACCAGTGATTACGGTGCCCAGCATTTT. Translation: CATSDYGAQHF.

This clone was counted many times. CDR3 nucleotides: TGCAGCGTTGATCCCCACTCCAGGCCGGGGGAGACCCAGTACTTC. Amino acid sequence: CSVDPHSRPGETQYF. The chain combines TRBV29-1 with TRBJ2-5; possible D gene TRBD2, 5 bases. From germline, CDR1 is SQVTM and CDR2 ANQGSEA. CDR3 length equals 15 residues. V was pared by 3 bases and J by 5 bases, with 19 bases between.

The rearrangement links TRBV7-9 to TRBJ2-3; 7 bases align to TRBD2. CDR1 is SEHNR and CDR2 is FQNEAQ in the germline V gene (reference sequence). The V segment lost 0 bases and the J segment 0 bases; nucleotides outside the gene matches: 3. This CDR3 has 16 residues. CDR3 nucleotides: TGTGCCAGCAGCTTAGCCCCAGCGGGGAGCACAGATACGCAGTATTTT. Its translation is CASSLAPAGSTDTQYF. Drawing the rest from reference TRBV7-9 and TRBJ2-3, the complete variable domain is DTGVSQNPRHKITKRGQNVTFRCDPISEHNRLYWYRQTLGQGPEFLTYFQNEAQLEKSRLLSDRFSAERPKGSFSTLEIQRTEQGDSAMYLCASSLAPAGSTDTQYFGPGTRLTVL.

The chain recombines TRBV6-6 with TRBJ1-5, with a weak D call TRBD1 (5 bases). In germline, CDR1 is MNHNY, CDR2 SVGAGI (reference sequence). The ends were cut back, 5 bases at V and 6 bases at J, with 11 bases in the middle. The CDR3 covers 13 residues. The chain's CDR3 is CASSTQESQPQHF. CDR3 coding DNA: TGTGCCAGCAGTACACAGGAGAGTCAGCCCCAGCATTTT.

The chain combines TRBV7-9 with TRBJ1-4, with 8 positions matching TRBD1. The V and J ends lost 5 bases and 7 bases, in that order; junction bases with no gene match: 6. The germline V gene encodes CDR1 SEHNR and CDR2 FQNEAQ (reference sequence). The CDR3 is 14 amino acids. The CDR3 DNA follows: TGTGCCAGCAGCCTAACCGGGACAGGTGAAAAACTGTTTTTT. Its translation is CASSLTGTGEKLFF.

The gene calls are TRBV3-1 (or the pseudogene TRBV3-2) and TRBJ1-1; D not certain. Germline CDR1 reads LGHDT; CDR2 reads YNNKEL (reference sequence). The CDR3 length is 14 residues. The ends were cut back, 1 base at V and 1 base at J, with 7 bases in the middle. CDR3 sequence reads: CASSQVRRNTEAFF. As DNA, the CDR3 is TGTGCCAGCAGCCAAGTCCGGAGGAACACTGAAGCTTTCTTT.

The V gene is TRBV6-5, the J gene TRBJ1-2; 7 bases agree with TRBD1. CDR1 and CDR2 from the germline V gene are MNHEY and SVGAGI. This CDR3 is 15 amino acids long. J lost 2 bases, V lost 2 bases, and 5 bases had no gene match. The CDR3 DNA reads as TGTGCCAGCAGTTACAAACAGGGGTGGAACTATGGCTACACCTTC. It yields the protein CASSYKQGWNYGYTF.

The rearrangement links TRBV9 to TRBJ2-5; D might be TRBD1 (6 bases). Between the trimmed V and J ends, which lost 5 bases and 5 bases, there was a span of 13 bases. In germline, CDR1 is SGDLS, CDR2 YYNGEE. The CDR3 totals 13 residues. CDR3 bases: TGTGCCAGCAGTCAGACAGGTATCGAGACCCAGTACTTC. Protein: CASSQTGIETQYF.

The chain is built from TRBV5-1 and TRBJ2-7, with 11 nucleotides matching TRBD2. The germline CDR1 and CDR2 sequences are SGHRS and YFSETQ. The CDR3 length is 15 residues. Losses at the gene ends were 5 bases for V and 0 bases for J; bases not matched to a gene: 4. The CDR3: CASRTTSGSSYEQYF. As DNA, the CDR3 is TGCGCCAGCAGAACCACTAGCGGGAGCTCCTACGAGCAGTACTTC.

The chain employs TRBV12-5 and TRBJ1-2; D ambiguous. This CDR3 has 13 amino acids. Germline CDR1 reads LGHNT; CDR2 reads FRNRAP. Trimming cost V 1 base and J 3 bases, with 6 bases left between them. The CDR3: CASGLDTYYGYTF. DNA for the CDR3: TGTGCTAGTGGTTTGGACACGTACTATGGCTACACCTTC.